This T cell receptor (beta chain) was found in a study of T cell responses to AZD1222 COVID-19 vaccine. Trimming at V came to 5 bases and at J to 9 bases, leaving 7 bases not matched to a gene. In germline, CDR1 is WSHSY, CDR2 SAAADI. The CDR3 length is 14 residues. Some clones are missing from TCRdb's copy, which holds only in-frame ones; the method was immunoSEQ multiplex PCR. The data contain over 130,000 clones, 88% of them singletons. The J gene is TRBJ1-6, the V gene TRBV10-2, with 7 bases aligning to TRBD1. Specimen: peripheral blood, collected 28 days after the second AZD1222 dose. This clonotype was obtained from an adult who received the AZD1222 COVID-19 vaccine. The CDR3 is CASSKPGQSSPLHF. For the CDR3, the DNA is TGCGCCAGCAGTAAACCGGGACAGAGTTCACCCCTCCACTTT.